A few counts support the clone carrying this T cell receptor (beta chain). The antigen is undetermined. This entry belongs to a study of T cells in localized non-small cell lung cancer. Study-level results: Among the top 100 tumor clones, a median about 57 appeared in adjacent lung. Adjacent uninvolved lung had the highest clonality, suggesting focused antigen responses. Multi-region tumor sequencing was not done, so intratumor heterogeneity could not be excluded.

Some clones are missing from TCRdb's copy, which holds only in-frame ones; the method was immunoSEQ multiplex PCR. The data contain fewer than 75,000 clones, about 81% of them singletons. Per the germline V gene, CDR1 is SQVTM and CDR2 is ANQGSEA. Trimming cost V 3 bases and J 5 bases, with 22 bases left between them. CDR3 length equals 16 residues. This clonotype was obtained from a female donor older than 55 with stage I lung adenocarcinoma. J is TRBJ1-2 and V is TRBV29-1, with a possible D match to TRBD1 (6 bases). The specimen was peripheral blood, collected before any cancer treatment. The CDR3 nucleotides are TGCAGCGTTGATGGAAAAACGACAGGAATACCATATGGCTACACCTTC. Amino acids: CSVDGKTTGIPYGYTF.